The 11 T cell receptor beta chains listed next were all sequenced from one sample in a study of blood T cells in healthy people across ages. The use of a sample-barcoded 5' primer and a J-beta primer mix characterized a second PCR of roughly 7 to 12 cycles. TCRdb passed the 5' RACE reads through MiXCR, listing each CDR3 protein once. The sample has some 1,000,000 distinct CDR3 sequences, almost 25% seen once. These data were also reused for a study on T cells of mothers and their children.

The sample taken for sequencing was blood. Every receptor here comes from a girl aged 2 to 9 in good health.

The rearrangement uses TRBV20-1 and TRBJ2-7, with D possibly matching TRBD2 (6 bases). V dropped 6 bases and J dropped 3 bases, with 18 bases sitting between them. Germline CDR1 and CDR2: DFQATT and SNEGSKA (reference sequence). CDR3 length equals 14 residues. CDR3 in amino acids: CSATGRTIDYEQYF. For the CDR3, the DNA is TGCAGTGCCACCGGTCGGACTATCGACTACGAGCAGTACTTC.

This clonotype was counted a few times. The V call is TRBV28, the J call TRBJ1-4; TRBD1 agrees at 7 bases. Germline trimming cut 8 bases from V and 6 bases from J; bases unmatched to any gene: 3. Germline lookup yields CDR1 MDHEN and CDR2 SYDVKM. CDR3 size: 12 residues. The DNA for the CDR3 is TGTGCCAGCTCGACAGGGTATGAAAAACTGTTTTTT. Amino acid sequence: CASSTGYEKLFF.

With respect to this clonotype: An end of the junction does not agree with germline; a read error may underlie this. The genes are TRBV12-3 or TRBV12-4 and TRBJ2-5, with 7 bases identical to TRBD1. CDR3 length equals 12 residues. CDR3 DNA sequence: TGTGCCAGCAGATTAGGGACAGCGTCCCAGTACTTC. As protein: CASRLGTASQYF.

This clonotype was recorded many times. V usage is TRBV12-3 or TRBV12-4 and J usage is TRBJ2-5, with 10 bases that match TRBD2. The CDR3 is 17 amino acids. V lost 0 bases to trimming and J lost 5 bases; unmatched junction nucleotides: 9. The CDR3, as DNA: TGTGCCAGCAGTTTAGCAGGAGGGCTAGCGGGAGTTGAGACCCAGTACTTC. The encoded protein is CASSLAGGLAGVETQYF.

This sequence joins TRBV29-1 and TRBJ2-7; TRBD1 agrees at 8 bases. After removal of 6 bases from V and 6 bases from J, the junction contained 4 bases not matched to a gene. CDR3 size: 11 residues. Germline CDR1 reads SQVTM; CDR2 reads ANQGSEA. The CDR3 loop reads CSVRQGTEQYF. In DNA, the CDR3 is TGCAGCGTCCGACAGGGGACCGAGCAGTACTTC.

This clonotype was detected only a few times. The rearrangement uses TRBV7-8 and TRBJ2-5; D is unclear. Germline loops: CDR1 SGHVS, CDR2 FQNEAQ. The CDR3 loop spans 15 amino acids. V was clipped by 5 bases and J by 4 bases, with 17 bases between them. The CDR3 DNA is TGTGCCAGCAGCCCCCCGGTGGCATCCCGAGAGACCCAGTACTTC. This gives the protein CASSPPVASRETQYF.

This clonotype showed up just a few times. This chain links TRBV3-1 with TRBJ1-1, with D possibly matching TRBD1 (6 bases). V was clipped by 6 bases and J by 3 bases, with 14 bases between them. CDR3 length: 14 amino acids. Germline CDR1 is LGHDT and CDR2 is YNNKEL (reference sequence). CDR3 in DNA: TGTGCCAGCAGTCAAAGGGGGGTGGACACTGAAGCTTTCTTT. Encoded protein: CASSQRGVDTEAFF.

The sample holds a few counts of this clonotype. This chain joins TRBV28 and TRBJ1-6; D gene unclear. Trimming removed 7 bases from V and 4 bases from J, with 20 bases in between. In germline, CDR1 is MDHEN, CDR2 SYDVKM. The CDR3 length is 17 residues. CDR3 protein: CASMYNTLTIYNSPLHF. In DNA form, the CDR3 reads TGTGCCAGCATGTATAACACCCTCACAATTTATAATTCACCCCTCCACTTT. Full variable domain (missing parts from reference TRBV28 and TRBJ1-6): DVKVTQSSRYLVKRTGEKVFLECVQDMDHENMFWYRQDPGLGLRLIYFSYDVKMKEKGDIPEGYSVSREKKERFSLILESASTNQTSMYLCASMYNTLTIYNSPLHFGNGTRLTVT.

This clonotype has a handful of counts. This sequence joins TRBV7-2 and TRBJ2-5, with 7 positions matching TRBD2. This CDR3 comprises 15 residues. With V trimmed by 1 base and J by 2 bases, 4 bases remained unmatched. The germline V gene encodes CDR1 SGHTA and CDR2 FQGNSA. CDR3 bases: TGTGCCAGCAGCTTAGGTCCAGCGGGACAAGAGACCCAGTACTTC. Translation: CASSLGPAGQETQYF.

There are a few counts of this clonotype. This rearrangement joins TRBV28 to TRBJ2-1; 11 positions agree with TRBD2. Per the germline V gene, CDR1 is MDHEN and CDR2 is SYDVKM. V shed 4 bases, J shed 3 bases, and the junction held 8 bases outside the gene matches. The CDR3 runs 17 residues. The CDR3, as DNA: TGTGCCAGCAGTTCAACGCCGGGACTAGCGGTCTACAATGAGCAGTTCTTC. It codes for CASSSTPGLAVYNEQFF.

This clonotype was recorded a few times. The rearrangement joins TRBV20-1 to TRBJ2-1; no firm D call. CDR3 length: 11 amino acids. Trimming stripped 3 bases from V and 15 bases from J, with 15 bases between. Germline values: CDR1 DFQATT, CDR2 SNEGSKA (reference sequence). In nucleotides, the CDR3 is TGCAGTGCTAGTTTGGACCTCAGACCGTTCTTC. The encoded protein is CSASLDLRPFF.